This is a list of T cell receptor beta chains from one sample in a study of blood T cell repertoires in COVID-19. Sequenced by immunoSEQ multiplex PCR; TCRdb stores in-frame clones only, minus some. The repertoire holds 70,000 or so clones, with about nine tenths as singletons. The specimen was peripheral blood. These receptors came from an older woman with acute or convalescent COVID-19. Each CDR3 is given with its conserved first and last residue. A D gene is named only where the DNA matches it firmly. Expanded clones are given a class, and other clones once, few, many or no size at all.

size: NA
V: TRBV12-3/TRBV12-4
D: NA
J: TRBJ2-2
DNA: TGTGCCAGCAGTAGCTCGAACACCGGGGAGCTGTTTTTT
CDR3: CASSSSNTGELFF

size: NA
V: TRBV3-1/TRBV3-2
D: NA
J: TRBJ2-6
DNA: TGTGCCAGCAGCCAAGATCTTTTAGGGGCTGGGGCCAACGTCCTGACTTTC
CDR3: CASSQDLLGAGANVLTF

size: NA
V: TRBV19
D: TRBD1
J: TRBJ2-7
DNA: TGTGCCAGTAGATTACAGGGGCAGTACGAGCAGTACTTC
CDR3: CASRLQGQYEQYF

size: NA
V: TRBV5-4
D: NA
J: TRBJ1-4
DNA: TGTGCCAGCAGCTTGGATTTGGAGGAAAAACTGTTTTTT
CDR3: CASSLDLEEKLFF

size: NA
V: TRBV5-1
D: NA
J: TRBJ2-7
DNA: TGCGCCAGCAGCTTGGAACCCAGGGGACCCTCCTACGAGCAGTACTTC
CDR3: CASSLEPRGPSYEQYF

size: once
V: TRBV15
D: TRBD1
J: TRBJ1-4
DNA: TGTGCCACCAGCAGAGAGATTCCAGGGGGTAATGAAAAACTGTTTTTT
CDR3: CATSREIPGGNEKLFF

size: NA
V: TRBV15
D: NA
J: TRBJ1-5
DNA: TGTGCCACCAGCAGGGAGACGATAAGCAATCAGCCCCAGCATTTT
CDR3: CATSRETISNQPQHF

size: NA
V: TRBV18
D: NA
J: TRBJ2-6
DNA: TGTGCCAGCTCACTGCTTCCGACTAGTCCCACTGGGGCCAACGTCCTGACTTTC
CDR3: CASSLLPTSPTGANVLTF

size: NA
V: TRBV28
D: TRBD1
J: TRBJ1-4
DNA: TGTGCCAGCAGCCCCGGACAGGGGACTCGGCGGCTGTTTTTT
CDR3: CASSPGQGTRRLFF

size: NA
V: TRBV7-2
D: TRBD2
J: TRBJ2-5
DNA: TGTGCCAGCAGCTTAGCCAGCGGGGGATTTGAGACCCAGTACTTC
CDR3: CASSLASGGFETQYF

size: once
V: TRBV9
D: TRBD1
J: TRBJ2-4
DNA: TGTGCCAGCAGCCCGCGGACAGGGCAGGAAAACATTCAGTACTTC
CDR3: CASSPRTGQENIQYF

size: NA
V: TRBV6-2/TRBV6-3
D: NA
J: TRBJ2-5
DNA: TGTGCCAGCAGTTACCGACAGTTCCAAGAGACCCAGTACTTC
CDR3: CASSYRQFQETQYF

size: NA
V: TRBV20-1
D: TRBD1
J: TRBJ2-5
DNA: TGCAGTGCTAGTTCTCAGGGGGCACGAGAGACCCAGTACTTC
CDR3: CSASSQGARETQYF

size: NA
V: TRBV3-1/TRBV3-2
D: NA
J: TRBJ2-1
DNA: TGTGCCAGCAGCCAAGATAGAGAAGGGGCGGGGAGCTCCTACAATGAGCAGTTCTTC
CDR3: CASSQDREGAGSSYNEQFF

size: NA
V: TRBV12-3/TRBV12-4
D: NA
J: TRBJ1-2
DNA: TGTGCCAGCACCCCCGCCAGGGGAAGTGGCTACACCTTC
CDR3: CASTPARGSGYTF

size: NA
V: TRBV5-1
D: TRBD2
J: TRBJ2-3
DNA: TGCGCCAGCAGTCTTGGAGGACTAGCCGGAACAGATACGCAGTATTTT
CDR3: CASSLGGLAGTDTQYF

size: NA
V: TRBV2
D: NA
J: TRBJ1-5
DNA: TGTGCCAGCACTGGGCAGAATAGCAATCAGCCCCAGCATTTT
CDR3: CASTGQNSNQPQHF

size: NA
V: TRBV9
D: NA
J: TRBJ1-4
DNA: TGTGCCAGCAGCGTAGAGAGTCAGGCGGGTGAAAAACTGTTTTTT
CDR3: CASSVESQAGEKLFF

size: NA
V: TRBV6-5
D: TRBD1
J: TRBJ1-5
DNA: TGTGCCAGCCCAGGGGGTAGCAATCAGCCCCAGCATTTT
CDR3: CASPGGSNQPQHF

size: NA
V: TRBV19
D: TRBD1
J: TRBJ1-5
DNA: TGTGCCAGTAGTATCCCAGGGGGAAATCAGCCCCAGCATTTT
CDR3: CASSIPGGNQPQHF

size: once
V: TRBV6-2/TRBV6-3
D: NA
J: TRBJ2-5
DNA: TGTGCCAGCAGTAGTAGCGCCCTTCAGGAGACCCAGTACTTC
CDR3: CASSSSALQETQYF

size: NA
V: TRBV7-9
D: NA
J: TRBJ2-5
DNA: TGTGCCAGCAGCCGCGTCGGAGAGACCCAGTACTTC
CDR3: CASSRVGETQYF

size: NA
V: TRBV5-4
D: TRBD1
J: TRBJ1-1
DNA: TGTGCCAGCAGCTCACCGACAGGGTTGAACACTGAAGCTTTCTTT
CDR3: CASSSPTGLNTEAFF

size: NA
V: TRBV6-5
D: NA
J: TRBJ1-2
DNA: TGTGCCAGCAGGAATACAAGACAGGCGTACGGGGGCTACACCTTC
CDR3: CASRNTRQAYGGYTF

size: NA
V: TRBV20-1
D: NA
J: TRBJ2-3
DNA: TGCAGTCCTTTATACACAGATACGCAGTATTTT
CDR3: CSPLYTDTQYF

size: NA
V: TRBV4-1
D: TRBD2
J: TRBJ2-5
DNA: TGCGCCAGCAGCCAAGAAAGAGCGGGGGGACTCCAGTACCAAGAGACCCAGTACTTC
CDR3: CASSQERAGGLQYQETQYF

size: NA
V: TRBV24-1
D: TRBD1
J: TRBJ2-5
DNA: TGTGCCACCAGCCCACGCCGGGACAGTCAAGAGATCCAGTACTTC
CDR3: CATSPRRDSQEIQYF

size: NA
V: TRBV12-5
D: NA
J: TRBJ2-6
DNA: TGTGCTAGTGGTACAGGGACTGGGGCCAACGTCCTGACTTTC
CDR3: CASGTGTGANVLTF

size: NA
V: TRBV4-2
D: NA
J: TRBJ2-1
DNA: TGTGCCAGCAGCCAACCTATAGGGGGGGGCTACAATGAGCAGTTCTTC
CDR3: CASSQPIGGGYNEQFF

size: NA
V: TRBV7-2
D: TRBD1
J: TRBJ2-7
DNA: TGTGCCAGCAGCTGGGGACAGATCTACGGGCAGTACTTC
CDR3: CASSWGQIYGQYF

size: few
V: TRBV11-1
D: TRBD2
J: TRBJ2-2
DNA: TGTGCCAGCAGACGGACTAGCGGGAGCACCGGGGAGCTGTTTTTT
CDR3: CASRRTSGSTGELFF

size: few
V: TRBV24-1
D: TRBD1
J: TRBJ2-1
DNA: TGTGCCACCAGTGATTTCACCGGGACAGGGGACAATGAGCAGTTCTTC
CDR3: CATSDFTGTGDNEQFF

size: NA
V: TRBV10-3
D: TRBD1
J: TRBJ2-7
DNA: TGTGCCATCGGGACAGGGGGGTCCTACGAGCAGTACTTC
CDR3: CAIGTGGSYEQYF

size: once
V: TRBV24-1
D: NA
J: TRBJ1-2
DNA: TGTGCCACCAGTGATCCCCCGGCAGGGCCCGATGGCTACACCTTC
CDR3: CATSDPPAGPDGYTF

size: once
V: TRBV9
D: NA
J: TRBJ2-3
DNA: TGTGCCAGCAGCGTAGAGGCAGGGGGAGGAGATACGCAGTATTTT
CDR3: CASSVEAGGGDTQYF

size: NA
V: TRBV12-5
D: TRBD1
J: TRBJ2-2
DNA: TGTGCTAGTGGTTTGGTGCTTTTGGGACAGGGATACACCGGGGAGCTGTTTTTT
CDR3: CASGLVLLGQGYTGELFF

size: NA
V: TRBV28
D: NA
J: TRBJ2-7
DNA: TGTGCCAGCAGTCCCCTGAGCCCCTACGAGCAGTACTTC
CDR3: CASSPLSPYEQYF

size: NA
V: TRBV7-2
D: TRBD1
J: TRBJ1-4
DNA: TGTGCCAGCAGCGTCCACAGGGGATTAGGTGAAAAACTGTTTTTT
CDR3: CASSVHRGLGEKLFF

size: NA
V: TRBV11-2
D: NA
J: TRBJ2-5
DNA: TGTGCCAGCAGCTTAAGCACAGCGAAGGGGGAGACCCAGTACTTC
CDR3: CASSLSTAKGETQYF

size: NA
V: TRBV11-2
D: TRBD2
J: TRBJ2-3
DNA: TGTGCCAGCAGCTTAGGAAAACTAGCGGGGTTGGGCACAGATACGCAGTATTTT
CDR3: CASSLGKLAGLGTDTQYF

size: NA
V: TRBV9
D: NA
J: TRBJ2-5
DNA: TGTGCCAGCAGCTTCGAAAAGGGGCACCAAGAGACCCAGTACTTC
CDR3: CASSFEKGHQETQYF

size: NA
V: TRBV15
D: NA
J: TRBJ2-7
DNA: TGTGCCACCAGCAGAGATCTGCCCGGGTCCTACGAGCAGTACTTC
CDR3: CATSRDLPGSYEQYF

size: once
V: TRBV5-1
D: TRBD2
J: TRBJ2-3
DNA: TGCGCCAGCAGCTTAATAGCGGGGGCTAGCACAGATACGCAGTATTTT
CDR3: CASSLIAGASTDTQYF

size: NA
V: TRBV12-3/TRBV12-4
D: NA
J: TRBJ1-4
DNA: TGTGCCAGCAGTTTGGATCGGGGAGTACTGTTTTTT
CDR3: CASSLDRGVLFF

size: NA
V: TRBV13
D: TRBD1
J: TRBJ1-3
DNA: TGTGCCAGCACTATACAGGGGGCGCATGGAAACACCATATATTTT
CDR3: CASTIQGAHGNTIYF

size: NA
V: TRBV9
D: NA
J: TRBJ2-3
DNA: TGTGCCAGCAGCGTAGCGGGGGGCTCTGATACGCAGTATTTT
CDR3: CASSVAGGSDTQYF

size: NA
V: TRBV7-8
D: TRBD1
J: TRBJ1-1
DNA: TGTGCCAGCAGCTTAGCTCAGGGGGCGCCCACTGAAGCTTTCTTT
CDR3: CASSLAQGAPTEAFF

size: NA
V: TRBV2
D: TRBD1
J: TRBJ1-1
DNA: TGTGCCAGCAGTGAAATACTACCGGGACAGGGGACGAACACTGAAGCTTTCTTT
CDR3: CASSEILPGQGTNTEAFF

size: NA
V: TRBV2
D: TRBD2
J: TRBJ2-3
DNA: TGTGCCAGCAGTGACCCCGGGACTAGCGGAAGCACAGATACGCAGTATTTT
CDR3: CASSDPGTSGSTDTQYF

size: NA
V: TRBV5-4
D: TRBD2
J: TRBJ2-3
DNA: TGTGCCAGCAGGGGACTACCCACAGATACGCAGTATTTT
CDR3: CASRGLPTDTQYF

size: NA
V: TRBV2
D: NA
J: TRBJ1-5
DNA: TGTGCCAGCAGTCCACTCTTAGGAGGAGATCAGCCCCAGCATTTT
CDR3: CASSPLLGGDQPQHF

size: once
V: TRBV19
D: TRBD1
J: TRBJ2-6
DNA: TGTGCCAGTACTCTGACAGGGATTGGGGCCAACGTCCTGACTTTC
CDR3: CASTLTGIGANVLTF